What follows are 25 T cell receptor beta chains derived from one specimen sequenced in a study of T cell changes during pregnancy in multiple sclerosis. The assay was immunoSEQ multiplex PCR, and TCRdb's table has in-frame clones only and misses some. In the table there are tens of thousands of clones, approximately 89% of which are singletons. Sequenced here: CD8+ T cells from peripheral blood mononuclear cells, sampled in the second trimester of pregnancy. All receptors derive from a female donor with multiple sclerosis, enrolled in a pregnancy study.

This chain uses TRBV4-2 with TRBJ2-5; the match to TRBD1 covers 7 bases. The CDR3 loop spans 14 amino acids. Germline-derived CDR1 and CDR2 are LGHNA and YNFKEQ. Trimming took 4 bases from V and 2 from J; bases not matched to a gene: 4. The DNA of the CDR3 is TGTGCCAGCAGCCCTGGGACAGAACAAGAGACCCAGTACTTC. Encoded protein: CASSPGTEQETQYF.

The rearrangement uses TRBV7-9 and TRBJ2-7; 7 bases line up with TRBD1. CDR1 SEHNR and CDR2 FQNEAQ come from the germline V gene (reference sequence). This CDR3 comprises 16 residues. V was pared by 5 bases and J by 3 bases, with 13 bases of the junction left unmatched. DNA for the CDR3: TGTGCCAGCAGCCAGCGGACAGGATCGCCGCGCTACGAGCAGTACTTC. This encodes CASSQRTGSPRYEQYF.

The rearrangement joins TRBV6-5 to TRBJ2-5; no reliable D call. The CDR3 loop spans 15 amino acids. Germline V gives CDR1 MNHEY, CDR2 SVGAGI. Trimming shortened V by 7 bases and J by 1 base, and 16 bases separated the two germline ends. CDR3 coding DNA: TGTGCCAGCACCAGTGCACCGGGTCTCCAAGAGACCCAGTACTTC. It yields the protein CASTSAPGLQETQYF.

This rearrangement joins TRBV9 to TRBJ1-2, with D possibly being TRBD1 (5 bases). The CDR3 is 11 amino acids. Germline V gene lookup returns CDR1 SGDLS and CDR2 YYNGEE. The V end lost 5 bases, the J end lost 6 bases, and 8 bases lay between the germline ends. The CDR3 reads CASRGLDGYTF. The CDR3 nucleotides read TGTGCCAGCAGGGGACTCGATGGCTACACCTTC.

The CDR3 bases are TGCAGCGTTGGAGACAGGGGGGACGGGGCCAACGTCCTGACTTTC. Protein: CSVGDRGDGANVLTF. The chain uses TRBV29-1 and TRBJ2-6; TRBD1 matches at 9 bases. This CDR3 comprises 15 residues. From germline, CDR1 is SQVTM and CDR2 ANQGSEA. Unmatched junction bases numbered 5, after V lost 4 bases and J lost 4 bases.

This chain connects TRBV5-1 to TRBJ2-7, with TRBD2 identical over 8 bases. This CDR3 is built from 17 residues. CDR1 and CDR2 from the germline V gene are SGHRS and YFSETQ. The V and J ends lost 2 bases and 4 bases, in that order; junction bases with no gene match: 14. The CDR3 DNA sequence: TGCGCCAGCAGCTTCGGGGGGGGGCCACCTTATCCTTACGAGCAGTACTTC. Protein product: CASSFGGGPPYPYEQYF.

Written as DNA, the CDR3 is TGTGCCAGTAGTATCTCTCGGGCGGGCATGGGCTACGAGCAGTACTTC. Protein product: CASSISRAGMGYEQYF. The rearrangement uses TRBV19 and TRBJ2-7; a weak D match, TRBD2 (5 bases). V was trimmed by 3 bases and J by 3 bases, leaving 18 bases between them. The CDR3 sequence is 16 residues long. Germline V gives CDR1 LNHDA, CDR2 SQIVND (reference sequence).

This rearrangement joins TRBV12-5 to TRBJ1-5; D is uncertain. In germline, CDR1 is LGHNT, CDR2 FRNRAP. The ends were cut back, 2 bases at V and 3 bases at J, with 11 bases in the middle. The CDR3 is 15 residues long. CDR3 region: CASGLMAGLNQPQHF. DNA of the CDR3: TGTGCTAGTGGTTTGATGGCAGGCCTCAATCAGCCCCAGCATTTT.

The genes are TRBV2 and TRBJ2-3, with 8 positions matching TRBD2. The trim removed 1 base at V and 4 bases at J, leaving 7 bases unmatched. CDR1 and CDR2 from the germline V gene are SNHLY and FYNNEI. This CDR3 is 16 amino acids long. CDR3: CASSEDGGAPADTQYF. In DNA form, the CDR3 reads TGTGCCAGCAGTGAAGACGGGGGGGCGCCCGCAGATACGCAGTATTTT.

The rearrangement links TRBV5-5 to TRBJ1-4; D not resolved. The CDR3 is made up of 18 amino acids. Germline V gives CDR1 SGHKS, CDR2 YYEKEE (reference sequence). The germline V and J ends were trimmed by 0 bases and 6 bases, with 21 bases remaining between them. CDR3 nucleotide sequence: TGTGCCAGCAGCTTGGTAGGCGAGTGGGCTGGGTCGGATGAAAAACTGTTTTTT. Translated, it gives CASSLVGEWAGSDEKLFF.

The chain has TRBV19 and TRBJ1-1; D unclear. Germline V gives CDR1 LNHDA, CDR2 SQIVND (reference sequence). V was trimmed by 7 bases and J by 3 bases, leaving 9 bases between them. The CDR3 has 12 residues. CDR3 nucleotide sequence: TGTGCCAGTAAGTGGGCAGACACTGAAGCTTTCTTT. As protein: CASKWADTEAFF.

The chain couples TRBV6-1 to TRBJ1-2; TRBD1 matches at 12 bases. CDR1 MNHNS and CDR2 SASEGT come from the germline V gene. With 1 base clipped from V and 7 bases from J, the junction kept 10 bases outside the gene matches. CDR3 length equals 17 residues. The CDR3 nucleotides are TGTGCCAGCAGTGAAGTATTCTGGGACAGGGGGCTTAGTGGCTACACCTTC. This codes for CASSEVFWDRGLSGYTF.

V gene TRBV4-3 combines with J gene TRBJ2-1, with TRBD1 as a possible D gene (7 bases). The CDR3 contains 14 residues. Trimming took 4 bases from V and 8 from J, leaving 15 bases between them. Germline CDR1 and CDR2: LGHNA and YSLEER. CDR3 residues: CASSPTTGRHEQFF. The CDR3 region has the DNA TGCGCCAGCAGCCCCACGACAGGGAGGCATGAGCAGTTCTTC.

V gene TRBV6-1 combines with J gene TRBJ1-5, with TRBD1 as a possible D gene (5 bases). The CDR3 is 15 amino acids. Trimming took off 6 bases at V and 5 bases at J, with 17 bases between the two ends. The germline CDR1 and CDR2 sequences are MNHNS and SASEGT. CDR3 nucleotides: TGTGCCAGCAGGCTCCGGACATGGGTTGATCAGCCCCAGCATTTT. This encodes CASRLRTWVDQPQHF.

V is TRBV9 and J is TRBJ2-5, with TRBD2 matching over 9 bases. Per the germline V gene, CDR1 is SGDLS and CDR2 is YYNGEE. The CDR3 consists of 17 residues. V was clipped by 0 bases and J by 2 bases; unmatched bases: 8. CDR3 coding DNA: TGTGCCAGCAGCGTAGGGGCTAGCGGGGACAATCAAGAGACCCAGTACTTC. Protein product: CASSVGASGDNQETQYF.

This chain connects TRBV4-3 to TRBJ1-1; possible D gene TRBD1, 5 bases. The CDR3 totals 15 residues. Germline CDR1 reads LGHNA; CDR2 reads YSLEER. V was clipped by 4 bases and J by 4 bases, with 16 bases between them. The CDR3 sequence is CASSPGTPEFTEAFF. CDR3 DNA: TGCGCCAGCAGCCCAGGGACTCCCGAGTTCACTGAAGCTTTCTTT.

The chain joins TRBV5-1 to TRBJ2-7; D may be TRBD1 (6 bases). Per germline, CDR1 SGHRS and CDR2 YFSETQ. V shed 5 bases and J shed 1 base, with 10 bases lying between them. The CDR3 extends over 13 amino acids. The CDR3 is CASRLDSSYEQYF. CDR3 sequence (DNA): TGCGCCAGCAGGCTGGACAGTTCCTACGAGCAGTACTTC.

This chain links TRBV4-3 with TRBJ2-6; 13 nucleotides match TRBD2. The trim removed 0 bases at V and 2 bases at J, leaving 1 base unmatched. The V gene's germline CDR1 is LGHNA and CDR2 YSLEER. This CDR3 comprises 18 residues. In nucleotides, the CDR3 is TGCGCCAGCAGCCAAGAGGGACTAGCGGGGACTGGGGCCAACGTCCTGACTTTC. Translated, it gives CASSQEGLAGTGANVLTF.

The chain uses TRBV6-5 and TRBJ2-1; 10 bases line up with TRBD2. The germline gives CDR1 MNHEY, CDR2 SVGAGI. The ends lost 0 bases at V and 3 bases at J; junction bases unmatched: 2. The CDR3 is made up of 16 amino acids. The CDR3 here is CASSYSSGGNYNEQFF. CDR3 nucleotides: TGTGCCAGCAGTTACTCTAGCGGGGGGAACTACAATGAGCAGTTCTTC.

The rearrangement joins TRBV27 to TRBJ2-7; TRBD1 matches at 8 bases. Germline V gene data show CDR1 as MNHEY and CDR2 as SMNVEV (reference sequence). V lost 5 bases and J lost 4; bases outside the gene matches: 7. CDR3 size: 14 residues. The CDR3 sequence: CASSLATGAYEQYF. The CDR3 nucleotides are TGTGCCAGCAGTCTCGCGACAGGGGCTTACGAGCAGTACTTC.

In this sample, this clone turned up once. The chain recombines TRBV13 with TRBJ1-2; D may be TRBD1 (6 bases). The germline CDR1 and CDR2 sequences are PRHDT and FYEKMQ (reference sequence). The CDR3 contains 15 residues. Trimming left V 0 bases short and J 1 base short, with 9 bases between. The CDR3, as DNA: TGTGCCAGCAGCTTAGGGGGGGGGCTTAACTATGGCTACACCTTC. This codes for CASSLGGGLNYGYTF.

The chain has TRBV5-6 and TRBJ2-7; D may be TRBD1 (6 bases). Germline assignment: CDR1 SGHDT and CDR2 YYEEEE. V lost 5 bases, J lost 1 base, and 10 bases lay in between. This CDR3 spans 13 amino acids. The chain's CDR3 is CASRGAESYEQYF. As DNA, the CDR3 is TGTGCCAGCAGGGGGGCCGAATCCTACGAGCAGTACTTC.

The chain joins TRBV5-6 to TRBJ1-1; D possibly corresponds to TRBD1 (5 bases). From germline, CDR1 is SGHDT and CDR2 YYEEEE. This CDR3 is built from 16 residues. Between the trimmed V and J ends, which lost 2 bases and 11 bases, there was a span of 25 bases. This chain's CDR3 is CASSFSGGRLPSVAFF. The CDR3, as DNA: TGTGCCAGCAGCTTCTCGGGGGGACGACTCCCCTCTGTGGCTTTCTTT.

The chain uses TRBV7-8 and TRBJ2-3, with 8 nucleotides matching TRBD2. The CDR3 sequence is 15 residues long. Germline V gives CDR1 SGHVS, CDR2 FQNEAQ. Trimming took 3 bases from V and 5 from J; bases not matched to a gene: 7. The CDR3 region has the DNA TGTGCCAGCAGCTTGGGTAGCGGGGCGGGAGATACGCAGTATTTT. Encoded protein: CASSLGSGAGDTQYF.

The chain employs TRBV30 and TRBJ2-7; D perhaps matches TRBD1 (5 bases). CDR3 length: 14 residues. The V gene's germline CDR1 is GTSNPN and CDR2 SVGIG (reference sequence). V was clipped by 0 bases and J by 6 bases, with 15 bases between them. The CDR3 DNA follows: TGTGCCTGGAGTGTCAGGGTGGATCTGGGCGAGCAGTACTTC. This encodes CAWSVRVDLGEQYF.